This record covers a single T cell receptor (beta chain). Original data processing: Estimation of nucleated cell counts relied on the amplification of reference gene primers. Sequenced by immunoSEQ multiplex PCR; TCRdb stores in-frame clones only, minus some. That table supplies the V and J calls and clone size; D and trimming were determined from the DNA. In the table there are about 220,000 clones, around 84% of which are singletons. This entry belongs to a study of blood T cell repertoires in COVID-19. Overall study: Some COVID-19 samples were acute and others convalescent; all came from the United States, Italy and Spain. Sources were T cells, B-cell-depleted T cells, or PBMCs; the material itself was cDNA or gDNA.

This TCR was sampled from a young man with active or convalescent COVID-19. Sequencing used peripheral blood.

CDR3 bases: TGTGCCTGGGGGACAGGGAAGGGAGATCAGCCCCAGCATTTT. Protein: CAWGTGKGDQPQHF. This rearrangement joins TRBV30 to TRBJ1-5, with TRBD1 matching 9 bases. Trimming removed 5 bases from V and 5 bases from J; junction bases left unmatched: 7. There are 14 residues in the CDR3. Per the germline V gene, CDR1 is GTSNPN and CDR2 is SVGIG (reference sequence).